This T cell receptor (beta chain) is drawn from a study of low-dose radiotherapy and immunotherapy resistance in tumors. Study overall: Every day for four cycles from cycle 1 day 1, patients took 300 mg of oral aspirin.

Covering alpha and beta chains, TRAV- and TRBV-specific primers were used for the first-strand cDNA. Using a constant-region primer together with a V-primer adapter, TCRs were subjected to around 20 PCR cycles of amplification. In vitro transcription served to amplify the isolated mRNA. TCRdb reprocessed the reads via MiXCR and lists one record per CDR3 protein. The data hold around 84,000 distinct CDR3 sequences, with less than 20% observed a single time. This clonotype was counted ten times or more. The CDR3 covers 15 residues. V trimming: 0 bases; J trimming: 6 bases; junction bases outside the gene matches: 5. Germline CDR1 and CDR2: MNHNY and SVGAGI (reference sequence). Time point reported: after trial treatment. Treatment noted: LDRT plus nivolumab, ipilimumab, low-dose cyclophosphamide and aspirin (RACIN trial).

Material: PBMCs, obtained after low-dose radiotherapy plus immunotherapy. The rearrangement uses TRBV6-6 and TRBJ1-2; TRBD1 aligns across 9 bases. The receptor's source is a male donor with prostate cancer. This CDR3 reads CASSYSLGTGNGYTF. CDR3 coding DNA: TGTGCCAGCAGTTACTCCCTCGGGACAGGGAATGGCTACACCTTC.